This T cell receptor (beta chain) originates from a study of shared clonotypes between healthy human individuals. General study results and limits: Sampling covered blood only; tissue repertoires likely differ.

Some clones are missing from TCRdb's copy, which holds only in-frame ones; the method was immunoSEQ multiplex PCR. Of around 1 million clones detected, around three quarters appear once; the ten largest clones hold approximately 1.5%. As concerns this clone: The target antigen is unknown.

Trimming took off 4 bases at V and 4 bases at J, with 10 bases between the two ends. The V gene's germline CDR1 is MNHEY and CDR2 SVGAGI. CDR3 size: 14 residues. Sequencing input: memory CD4+ T cells sorted from blood. The sample's subset: CD45RA-negative fraction. The V call is TRBV6-5, the J call TRBJ2-2; no definite D call. The sequence came from a man aged 18-30 years in good health. This CDR3 reads CASSSHSPTGELFF. Written as DNA, the CDR3 is TGTGCCAGCAGTTCGCACAGCCCCACCGGGGAGCTGTTTTTT.